This T cell receptor beta chain was recorded in a study of radiotherapy plus CTLA-4 blockade in lung cancer. Assay: immunoSEQ multiplex PCR; the TCRdb copy retains only in-frame clones and omits some. The sample yields some 60,000 clones, approximately 80% seen once. Trimming removed 0 bases from V and 8 bases from J; junction bases left unmatched: 9. The CDR3 runs to 17 residues. In germline, CDR1 is SGDLS, CDR2 YYNGEE. Study-wide results and limits: Blood-borne expansion of tumor-derived TCR clones followed radiotherapy plus ipilimumab.

With regard to this clone: Its antigen remains unidentified.

The sample here was peripheral blood, taken from a patient treated with radiotherapy plus ipilimumab. This chain joins TRBV9 and TRBJ2-1; 12 positions agree with TRBD2. The TCR sequence derives from a human donor with non-small cell lung cancer who had a complete response to radiotherapy plus ipilimumab. As DNA, the CDR3 is TGTGCCAGCAGCGTAGGTCTAGCGGGGGGGCCCTCGGATGAGCAGTTCTTC. Protein sequence: CASSVGLAGGPSDEQFF.